The sequence of this T cell receptor beta chain was determined in a study of response to subunit inactivated influenza vaccine. TCRdb called the RT-PCR reads again in MiXCR, with one record for every CDR3 protein. The sample contains some 500,000 distinct CDR3 sequences, approximately 15% of which appear only once. This clonotype was counted a few times. Its antigen is undetermined. Whole-study results and caveats: The authors suggested that few new T cells are recruited per seasonal influenza vaccination.

The CDR3 covers 13 residues. The germline gives CDR1 ENHRY, CDR2 SYGVKD. Trimming shortened V by 10 bases and J by 5 bases, and 18 bases separated the two germline ends. This TCR was recovered from a man aged 50 to 69 who received an inactivated influenza vaccine. J is TRBJ2-7 and V is TRBV10-3; either TRBD1 or TRBD2 may supply D (7 bases each). Source: CD4+ T cells sorted from PBMCs, taken around 25 months after vaccination. The CDR3 reads CATRGGRANEQYF. The CDR3 DNA sequence: TGTGCCACCAGGGGGGGTCGTGCCAACGAGCAGTACTTC.